This T cell receptor beta chain was recovered during a study of blood T cell repertoires in COVID-19. The CDR3 is made up of 13 amino acids. V gave up 0 bases and J gave up 7 bases, with 10 bases separating them. Germline CDR1 and CDR2: SGHDT and YYEEEE. Measured with immunoSEQ multiplex PCR; TCRdb has only the in-frame clones, and not every one. The table includes around 310,000 clones, about 90% detected once. The sample comprised peripheral blood. V usage is TRBV5-6 and J usage is TRBJ2-5, with D perhaps TRBD2 (5 bases). This receptor was identified in a woman aged 40 to 50 with COVID-19, enrolled during active disease. CDR3 DNA: TGTGCCAGCAGCTTGGGACTATATGGGACCCAGTACTTC. Translating gives CASSLGLYGTQYF.